The following is a T cell receptor beta chain sequence with its context. Its antigen is not yet known. No per-base quality is available; no much larger clone lies one base away. This entry is derived from a study of cytomegalovirus exposure and HLA in healthy donors (dated by TCRdb to the late 2010s). Background for the entire study: According to a later analysis, one platform produced both the 100 to 150 validation repertoires and the 550 to 800 repertoires of the first cohort. To predict cytomegalovirus infection status, the study combined high-throughput TCR immunosequencing, statistical association of individual TCRs with disease status, and machine learning. Besides the first cohort of roughly 640 subjects, a separate validation cohort made up of roughly 130 different subjects was used. The aim of the study was to test whether cataloging public T cell receptors could identify signatures of past pathogen exposure. Broad study findings and their caveats: According to the authors, the approach could potentially be generalized to other disease states and immunological phenotypes. Of the cluster scores, 94% were above 0 in a later analysis, which found that TCRs clustered in the first cohort also tended to co-occur in the 90 to 150 validation repertoires. Across donors, most TCR sequences were observed very rarely, whereas some public TCRs were present in many individuals. In both the original and validation cohorts, the classifier was reported to diagnose cytomegalovirus status with high specificity and sensitivity. The study listed 164 TCR beta chains as associated with cytomegalovirus. A later analysis had no HLA typing for the validation cohort, so co-occurrence there was scored across all 110 or so repertoires. In vitro tests confirmed that a few of the cytomegalovirus-associated TCR beta chains recognize cytomegalovirus antigens.

The method behind the library was the immunoSEQ multiplex PCR assay. The study's processing was this. A statistical classification framework was developed to diagnose cytomegalovirus status using the catalog of TCR beta chain sequences. The source is immuneACCESS, and TCRdb retained only in-frame sequences with V and J called. Part of the clones is not carried over; for the studies checked, unresolved V genes explain less than half of this, and the remainder is unexplained. V and J calls and clone size are as listed in that table; D and trimming were resolved from the DNA. The sample contains around 150,000 clones, roughly nine tenths of them found a single time. Jointly, the top ten make up around 3.4% of the sample. The donors belonged to the validation cohort of around 130 subjects, which was separate from the approximately 610-subject first cohort. The TCR was taken from a woman younger than 30 in good health and CMV-seropositive. The specimen sequenced was PBMCs.

The CDR3 reads as follows: CASSLSREQYF. DNA sequence: TGTGCCAGCAGCTTATCCAGGGAGCAGTACTTC. The rearrangement joined TRBV11-3 to TRBJ2-7; the D gene is not confidently resolved. Per the germline V gene, SGHNT is the CDR1 and YENEEA is the CDR2. At the junction V is shortened by 2 bases and J by 7 bases, with 6 bases in between. There are 11 amino acids in the CDR3, from cysteine to phenylalanine inclusive. CDR3 DNA only is kept here, 33 bases in frame from base 1.